This record concerns one T cell receptor beta chain sequence. The antigen is undetermined. This CDR3 is built from 11 residues. The V gene's germline CDR1 is DFQATT and CDR2 SNEGSKA (reference sequence). Trimming shortened V by 3 bases and J by 3 bases, and 6 bases separated the two germline ends. TCRdb's copy holds only in-frame clones and misses some; the assay was immunoSEQ multiplex PCR. The sample lists some 130,000 clones, 85% to 95% occurring once. These data come from a study of T cell responses to AZD1222 COVID-19 vaccine. Findings and caveats of the study: It was only five to seven AZD1222 recipients who were seropositive at baseline.

The V gene is TRBV20-1, the J gene TRBJ2-7; D is undetermined. This TCR derives from an adult who received the AZD1222 COVID-19 vaccine. Sample: peripheral blood, taken 28 days after the second AZD1222 dose. CDR3 residues: CSASYSYEQYF. The CDR3, as DNA: TGCAGTGCTAGCTACAGCTACGAGCAGTACTTC.